The sequence of this T cell receptor beta chain was determined in a study of response to subunit inactivated influenza vaccine. Study-wide points: It was suggested by the authors that few new T cells are recruited by each seasonal influenza vaccination.

V lost 2 bases to trimming and J lost 13 bases, with 16 bases between them. The CDR3 totals 13 residues. Germline values: CDR1 SGHTS, CDR2 YDEGEE. Of note for this clonotype: Antigen: not known.

TCRdb ran MiXCR on the RT-PCR reads and lists one entry per CDR3 protein. Seen here are 450,000 to 600,000 distinct CDR3 sequences, roughly 7.6% observed once, and the top ten hold around 13%. This TCR was sampled from a man in his fifties or sixties who received an inactivated influenza vaccine. The chain is built from TRBV5-8 and TRBJ2-1, with D possibly TRBD1 on 6 matching bases. The sequencing here drew on PBMCs from blood, taken roughly 24 months after vaccination. CDR3 sequence reads: CASSLQGAPVQFF. The CDR3 nucleotides read TGTGCCAGCAGCTTACAGGGCGCCCCAGTACAGTTCTTC.